The 17 T cell receptor beta chains below all came from one sample that was sequenced in a study of siplizumab effects on memory and regulatory T cells. Produced via immunoSEQ multiplex PCR; TCRdb's table is partial and in-frame only. The sample contains 50,000 or so clones, approximately 84% of which appear only once. The sample consisted of naive CD8+ T cells sorted from blood. The receptors here all came from a human donor in good health.

This sequence joins TRBV5-5 and TRBJ2-4; tentatively, D is TRBD1 (6 bases). This CDR3 contains 15 residues. The V and J ends lost 4 bases and 8 bases respectively, with 19 bases between them. Germline V gene sequence: CDR1 SGHKS, CDR2 YYEKEE (reference sequence). CDR3 DNA: TGTGCCAGCAGCCTGTTCGACAGGTCGTTGGACATTCAGTACTTC. Protein product: CASSLFDRSLDIQYF.

This clone was observed once. The chain carries TRBV29-1 and TRBJ2-7, with D perhaps TRBD1 or TRBD2 (7 bases each). The V end lost 7 bases, the J end lost 3 bases, and 25 bases lay between the germline ends. Germline lookup yields CDR1 SQVTM and CDR2 ANQGSEA. This CDR3 has 16 amino acids. The CDR3 DNA is TGCAGCGCGGTAGGACAGGACGGGACTACCTACTACGAGCAGTACTTC. It yields the protein CSAVGQDGTTYYEQYF.

The chain joins TRBV25-1 to TRBJ2-1; D uncertain. V was cut by 6 bases and J by 4 bases, with 4 bases left in between. The CDR3 spans 11 residues. Germline assignment: CDR1 MGHDK and CDR2 SYGVNS. The DNA for the CDR3 is TGTGCCAGCAGGAGTTACAATGAGCAGTTCTTC. Translated, it gives CASRSYNEQFF.

The V and J genes are TRBV7-2 and TRBJ2-1; no clear D gene. Germline values: CDR1 SGHTA, CDR2 FQGNSA. There are 11 residues in the CDR3. Trimming cost V 5 bases and J 7 bases, with 6 bases left between them. CDR3 region: CASSEANEQFF. DNA for the CDR3: TGTGCCAGCAGCGAGGCGAATGAGCAGTTCTTC. Filled out from reference TRBV7-2 and TRBJ2-1, the complete variable domain reads GAGVSQSPSNKVTEKGKDVELRCDPISGHTALYWYRQSLGQGLEFLIYFQGNSAPDKSGLPSDRFSAERTGGSVSTLTIQRTQQEDSAVYLCASSEANEQFFGPGTRLTVL.

This clone has just one count. The rearrangement links TRBV5-4 to TRBJ2-2, with 8 bases fitting TRBD2. Germline V gene data show CDR1 as SGHNT and CDR2 as YYREEE (reference sequence). J was trimmed by 10 bases and V by 5 bases; bases with no gene match: 7. This CDR3 has 13 residues. The CDR3 sequence is CASSPTSVEELFF. The CDR3 DNA sequence: TGTGCCAGCAGTCCGACTAGCGTAGAGGAGCTGTTTTTT.

The gene calls are TRBV11-2 and TRBJ2-5, with D tentatively TRBD1 (6 bases). The V end was cut by 4 bases, the J end by 3 bases, with 15 bases between. CDR1 is SGHAT, CDR2 FQNNGV, per germline. This CDR3 region has 15 residues. The CDR3 reads CASSSHAGTKETQYF. Written as DNA, the CDR3 is TGTGCCAGCAGCTCGCACGCCGGGACAAAAGAGACCCAGTACTTC.

In its sample, this clone was seen once. This chain uses TRBV5-1 with TRBJ2-6; 8 bases align to TRBD1. Germline V CDR1 and CDR2: SGHRS, YFSETQ. Germline trimming cut 4 bases from V and 0 bases from J; bases unmatched to any gene: 9. The CDR3 totals 18 residues. CDR3 in amino acids: CASSTGQGGFSGANVLTF. CDR3 DNA sequence: TGCGCCAGCAGCACTGGACAGGGTGGTTTCTCTGGGGCCAACGTCCTGACTTTC.

The chain couples TRBV10-3 to TRBJ2-7, with D perhaps TRBD2 (6 bases). CDR1 is ENHRY and CDR2 is SYGVKD in the germline V gene. Between the trimmed V and J ends, which lost 3 bases and 1 base, there was a span of 22 bases. The CDR3 has 18 amino acids. DNA of the CDR3: TGTGCCATCAGTGAAGCCAGGGCCTCTTGGGGACTTTCCTACGAGCAGTACTTC. Its translation is CAISEARASWGLSYEQYF.

The chain is built from TRBV29-1 and TRBJ1-2; D is perhaps TRBD1 (5 bases). Trimming stripped 3 bases from V and 8 bases from J, with 13 bases between. The germline gives CDR1 SQVTM, CDR2 ANQGSEA. CDR3 length: 12 residues. The CDR3 loop reads CSVDTGALGYTF. The CDR3 DNA sequence: TGCAGCGTTGATACCGGGGCATTGGGCTACACCTTC.

Concerning this clone: This is likely a read error, given that the CDR3 carries no conserved phenylalanine or tryptophan at its end. V is TRBV27 and J is TRBJ1-1, with 7 positions matching TRBD1. In germline, CDR1 is MNHEY, CDR2 SMNVEV (reference sequence). The V segment lost 4 bases and the J segment 1 base; nucleotides outside the gene matches: 6. CDR3 length: 15 amino acids. DNA of the CDR3: TGTGCCAGCAGTTCCTGGACAGGTACGAACACTGAAGCTTTCTCT. This sequence encodes CASSSWTGTNTEAFS.

The V gene is TRBV6-5, the J gene TRBJ2-1; D is perhaps TRBD2 (5 bases). This CDR3 region has 15 residues. Trimming cost V 6 bases and J 1 base, with 13 bases left between them. From germline, CDR1 is MNHEY and CDR2 SVGAGI. Written as DNA, the CDR3 is TGTGCCAGCAGCGCTGCCCGGGGTTCCTACAATGAGCAGTTCTTC. Amino acid sequence: CASSAARGSYNEQFF.

In this sample, this clone turned up once. The rearrangement uses TRBV4-1 and TRBJ1-2, with 7 bases that match TRBD1. The CDR3 totals 16 residues. The germline gives CDR1 MGHRA, CDR2 YSYEKL. Trimming at V came to 0 bases and at J to 4 bases, leaving 8 bases not matched to a gene. The CDR3: CASSQEVGGAGYGYTF. The CDR3 bases are TGCGCCAGCAGCCAAGAGGTAGGGGGCGCAGGCTATGGCTACACCTTC.

The rearrangement uses TRBV6-1 and TRBJ2-7; a weak D match, TRBD2 (5 bases). CDR1 is MNHNS and CDR2 is SASEGT in the germline V gene. The CDR3 has 16 residues. Between the trimmed V and J ends, which lost 1 base and 2 bases, there was a span of 15 bases. The chain's CDR3 is CASSEDVGLRTYEQYF. CDR3 coding DNA: TGTGCCAGCAGTGAAGATGTAGGACTGAGGACCTACGAGCAGTACTTC.

The chain is built from TRBV19 and TRBJ2-1; TRBD2 matches at 8 bases. In germline, CDR1 is LNHDA, CDR2 SQIVND (reference sequence). The ends lost 4 bases at V and 4 bases at J; junction bases unmatched: 6. This CDR3 has 15 amino acids. The CDR3 loop reads CASSTGTRGYNEQFF. The CDR3 bases are TGTGCCAGTAGTACCGGGACTAGGGGTTACAATGAGCAGTTCTTC.

The V and J genes are TRBV30 and TRBJ2-7, with a possible D match to TRBD2 (6 bases). The CDR3 loop spans 13 amino acids. Per the germline V gene, CDR1 is GTSNPN and CDR2 is SVGIG (reference sequence). The V end was cut by 8 bases, the J end by 1 base, with 15 bases between. The CDR3 DNA follows: TGTGCCATAGGACGGGAGACATCCTACGAGCAGTACTTC. Translated: CAIGRETSYEQYF. Complete variable domain (other parts from reference TRBV30 and TRBJ2-7): SQTIHQWPATLVQPVGSPLSLECTVEGTSNPNLYWYRQAAGRGLQLLFYSVGIGQISSEVPQNLSASRPQDRQFILSSKKLLLSDSGFYLCAIGRETSYEQYFGPGTRLTVT.

This clone was recorded a few times. The J gene is TRBJ2-1, the V gene TRBV15; no clear D gene. CDR1 is LNHNV and CDR2 is YYDKDF in the germline V gene (reference sequence). The CDR3 is made up of 13 amino acids. V was pared by 1 base and J by 5 bases, with 6 bases between. CDR3 protein: CATSRVPNNEQFF. Written as DNA, the CDR3 is TGTGCCACCAGCAGAGTCCCGAACAATGAGCAGTTCTTC.

This chain joins TRBV2 and TRBJ1-3, with 7 bases lining up with TRBD1. The CDR3 runs 19 residues. The trim removed 6 bases at V and 4 bases at J, leaving 21 bases unmatched. Germline-derived CDR1 and CDR2 are SNHLY and FYNNEI. The CDR3 coding sequence is TGTGCCAGCAGCATCGACAGGGAATCAGGCGTAACGTCGGGAAACACCATATATTTT. As protein: CASSIDRESGVTSGNTIYF. The full variable domain, in which reference TRBV2 and TRBJ1-3 provide the parts outside the CDR3, is EPEVTQTPSHQVTQMGQEVILRCVPISNHLYFYWYRQILGQKVEFLVSFYNNEISEKSEIFDDQFSVERPDGSNFTLKIRSTKLEDSAMYFCASSIDRESGVTSGNTIYFGEGSWLTVV.